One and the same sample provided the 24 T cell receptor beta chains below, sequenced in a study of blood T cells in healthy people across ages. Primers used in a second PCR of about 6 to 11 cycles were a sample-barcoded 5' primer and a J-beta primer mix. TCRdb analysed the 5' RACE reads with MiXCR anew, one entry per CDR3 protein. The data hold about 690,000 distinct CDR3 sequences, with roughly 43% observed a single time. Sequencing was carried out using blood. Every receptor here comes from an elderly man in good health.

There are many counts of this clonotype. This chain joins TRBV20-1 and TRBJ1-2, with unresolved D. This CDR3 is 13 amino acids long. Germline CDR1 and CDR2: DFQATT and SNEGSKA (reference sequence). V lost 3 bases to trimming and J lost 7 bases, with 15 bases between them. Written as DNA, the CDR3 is TGCAGTGCTAGCAAAGGTGGGCTGTCTGGCTACACCTTC. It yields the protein CSASKGGLSGYTF.

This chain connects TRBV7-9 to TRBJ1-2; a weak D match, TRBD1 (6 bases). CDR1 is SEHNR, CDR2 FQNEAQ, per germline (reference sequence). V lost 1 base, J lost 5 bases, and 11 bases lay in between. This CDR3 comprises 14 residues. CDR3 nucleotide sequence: TGTGCCAGCAGCTTAGGGGACAAATGGTATGGCTACACCTTC. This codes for CASSLGDKWYGYTF.

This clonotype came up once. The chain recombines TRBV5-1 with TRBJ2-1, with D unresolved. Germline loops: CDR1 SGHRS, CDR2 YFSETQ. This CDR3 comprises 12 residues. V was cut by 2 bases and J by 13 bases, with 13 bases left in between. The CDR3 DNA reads TGCGCCAGCAGCTTTGAAGGAGAGGCCCAGTTCTTC. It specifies CASSFEGEAQFF.

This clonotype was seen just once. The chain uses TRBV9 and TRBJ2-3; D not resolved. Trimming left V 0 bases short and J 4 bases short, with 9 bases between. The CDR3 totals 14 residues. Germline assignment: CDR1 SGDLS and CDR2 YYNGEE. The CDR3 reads CASSVEGWADTQYF. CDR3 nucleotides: TGTGCCAGCAGCGTAGAGGGTTGGGCAGATACGCAGTATTTT.

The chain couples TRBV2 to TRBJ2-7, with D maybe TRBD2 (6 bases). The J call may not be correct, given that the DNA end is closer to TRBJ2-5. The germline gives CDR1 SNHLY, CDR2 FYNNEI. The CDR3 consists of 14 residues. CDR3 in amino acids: CANSLAAVKETQYF. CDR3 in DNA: TGTGCCAATTCATTAGCGGCGGTTAAGGAGACCCAGTACTTC.

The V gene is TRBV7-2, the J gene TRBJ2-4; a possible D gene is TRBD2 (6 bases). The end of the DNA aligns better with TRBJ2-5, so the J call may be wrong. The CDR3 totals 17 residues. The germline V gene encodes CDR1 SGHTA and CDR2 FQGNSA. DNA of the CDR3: TGTGCCAGCAGCTCCCCCCCTAGTCGGCGGGGAAAAGAGACCCAGTACTTC. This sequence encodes CASSSPPSRRGKETQYF.

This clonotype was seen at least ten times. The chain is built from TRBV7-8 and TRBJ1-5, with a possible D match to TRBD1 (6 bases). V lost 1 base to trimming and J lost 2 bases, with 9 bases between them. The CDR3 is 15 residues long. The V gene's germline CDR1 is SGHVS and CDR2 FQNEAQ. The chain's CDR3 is CASSLGAGGNQPQHF. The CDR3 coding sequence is TGTGCCAGCAGCTTAGGTGCAGGGGGCAATCAGCCCCAGCATTTT.

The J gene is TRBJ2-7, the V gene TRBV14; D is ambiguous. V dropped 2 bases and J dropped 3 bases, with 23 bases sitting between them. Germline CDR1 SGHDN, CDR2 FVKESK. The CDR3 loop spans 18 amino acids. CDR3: CASSQSSDLSRYDYEQYF. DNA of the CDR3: TGTGCCAGCAGCCAATCCTCCGACCTCTCCCGGTATGACTACGAGCAGTACTTC.

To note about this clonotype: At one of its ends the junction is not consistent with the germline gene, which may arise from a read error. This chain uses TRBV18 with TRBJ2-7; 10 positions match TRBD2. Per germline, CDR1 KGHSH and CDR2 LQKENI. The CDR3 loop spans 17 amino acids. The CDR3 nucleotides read TGTGCCGGCTCACCACCTAATAGAGCGGGAGGGCTTCGGGAGCAGTACTTC. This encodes CAGSPPNRAGGLREQYF.

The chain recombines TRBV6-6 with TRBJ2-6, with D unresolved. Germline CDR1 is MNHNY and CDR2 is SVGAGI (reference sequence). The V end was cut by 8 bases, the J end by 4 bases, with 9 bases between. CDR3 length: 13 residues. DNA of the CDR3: TGTGCCAGCGAATCCGGGGGGGCCAACGTCCTGACTTTC. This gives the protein CASESGGANVLTF.

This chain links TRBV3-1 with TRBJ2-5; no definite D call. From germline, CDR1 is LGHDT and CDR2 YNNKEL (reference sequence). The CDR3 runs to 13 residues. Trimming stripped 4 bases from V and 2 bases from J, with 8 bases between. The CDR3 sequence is CASSPSTQETQYF. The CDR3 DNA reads TGTGCCAGCAGCCCCAGCACGCAAGAGACCCAGTACTTC.

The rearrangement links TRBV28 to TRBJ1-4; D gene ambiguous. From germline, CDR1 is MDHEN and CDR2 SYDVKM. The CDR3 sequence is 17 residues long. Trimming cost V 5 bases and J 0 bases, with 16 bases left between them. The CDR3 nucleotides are TGTGCCAGCAGTAGCCATCGCGGAGGCGCAACTAATGAAAAACTGTTTTTT. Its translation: CASSSHRGGATNEKLFF.

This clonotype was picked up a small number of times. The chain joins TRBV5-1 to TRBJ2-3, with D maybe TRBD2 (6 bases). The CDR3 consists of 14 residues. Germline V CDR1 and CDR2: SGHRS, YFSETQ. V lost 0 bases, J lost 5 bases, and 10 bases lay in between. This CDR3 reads CASSLALALDTQYF. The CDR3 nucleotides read TGCGCCAGCAGCTTGGCACTAGCTTTAGATACGCAGTATTTT.

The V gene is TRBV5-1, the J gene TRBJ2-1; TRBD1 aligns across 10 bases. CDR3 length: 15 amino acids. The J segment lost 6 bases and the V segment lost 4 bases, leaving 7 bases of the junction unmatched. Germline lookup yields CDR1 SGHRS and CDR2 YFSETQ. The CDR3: CASSPGQGVGNEQFF. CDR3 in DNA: TGCGCCAGCAGCCCCGGACAGGGGGTCGGCAATGAGCAGTTCTTC. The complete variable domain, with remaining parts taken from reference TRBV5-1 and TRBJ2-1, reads KAGVTQTPRYLIKTRGQQVTLSCSPISGHRSVSWYQQTPGQGLQFLFEYFSETQRNKGNFPGRFSGRQFSNSRSEMNVSTLELGDSALYLCASSPGQGVGNEQFFGPGTRLTVL.

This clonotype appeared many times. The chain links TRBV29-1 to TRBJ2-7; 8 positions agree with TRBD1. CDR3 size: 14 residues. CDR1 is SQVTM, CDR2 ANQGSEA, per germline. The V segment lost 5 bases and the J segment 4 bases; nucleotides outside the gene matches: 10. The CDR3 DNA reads TGCAGCGTTCGCGCTGGGACAGGACGTTACGAGCAGTACTTC. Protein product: CSVRAGTGRYEQYF.

CDR3 sequence (DNA): TGTGCCAGCAGAGGACTAGCGGGGGTAGATACGCAGTATTTT. Its protein is CASRGLAGVDTQYF. The genes are TRBV27 and TRBJ2-3, with 13 nucleotides matching TRBD2. The ends lost 6 bases at V and 5 bases at J; junction bases unmatched: 2. The CDR3 is 14 amino acids. CDR1 is MNHEY, CDR2 SMNVEV, per germline (reference sequence).

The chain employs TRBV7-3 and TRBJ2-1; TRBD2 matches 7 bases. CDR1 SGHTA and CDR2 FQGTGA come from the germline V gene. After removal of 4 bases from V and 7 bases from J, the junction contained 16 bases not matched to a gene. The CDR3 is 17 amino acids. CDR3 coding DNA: TGTGCCAGCAGCTCCAGGTCGGGGGGACTTGGAATAAATGAGCAGTTCTTC. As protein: CASSSRSGGLGINEQFF.

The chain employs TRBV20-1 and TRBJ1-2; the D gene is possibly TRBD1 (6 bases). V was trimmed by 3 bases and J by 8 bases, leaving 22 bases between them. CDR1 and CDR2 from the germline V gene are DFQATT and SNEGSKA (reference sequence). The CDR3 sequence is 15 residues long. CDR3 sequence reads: CSASLTVGGWGGYTF. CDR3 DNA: TGCAGTGCTAGTCTGACCGTCGGGGGCTGGGGAGGCTACACCTTC.

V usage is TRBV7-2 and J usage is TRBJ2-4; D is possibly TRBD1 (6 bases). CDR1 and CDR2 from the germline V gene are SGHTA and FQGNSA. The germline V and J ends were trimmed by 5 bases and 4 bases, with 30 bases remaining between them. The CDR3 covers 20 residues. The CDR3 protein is CASSPDRPLRRSNSKNIQYF. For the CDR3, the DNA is TGTGCCAGCAGCCCAGACAGGCCACTCCGCCGTAGCAACTCGAAAAACATTCAGTACTTC.

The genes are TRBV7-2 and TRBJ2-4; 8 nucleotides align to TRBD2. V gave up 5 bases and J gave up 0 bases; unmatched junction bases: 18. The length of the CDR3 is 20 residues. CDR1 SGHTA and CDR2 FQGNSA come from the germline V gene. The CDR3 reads CASSLRTSWSPALAKNIQYF. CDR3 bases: TGTGCCAGCAGCCTAAGGACTAGCTGGAGCCCAGCCCTAGCCAAAAACATTCAGTACTTC. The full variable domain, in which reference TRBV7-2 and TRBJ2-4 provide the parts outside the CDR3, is GAGVSQSPSNKVTEKGKDVELRCDPISGHTALYWYRQSLGQGLEFLIYFQGNSAPDKSGLPSDRFSAERTGGSVSTLTIQRTQQEDSAVYLCASSLRTSWSPALAKNIQYFGAGTRLSVL.

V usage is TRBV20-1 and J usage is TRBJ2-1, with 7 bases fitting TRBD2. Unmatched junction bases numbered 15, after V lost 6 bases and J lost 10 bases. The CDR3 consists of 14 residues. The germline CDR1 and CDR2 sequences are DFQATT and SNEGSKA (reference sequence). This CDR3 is CSAESAGTTNEQFF. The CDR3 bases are TGCAGTGCAGAGTCTGCCGGGACTACCAACGAGCAGTTCTTC.

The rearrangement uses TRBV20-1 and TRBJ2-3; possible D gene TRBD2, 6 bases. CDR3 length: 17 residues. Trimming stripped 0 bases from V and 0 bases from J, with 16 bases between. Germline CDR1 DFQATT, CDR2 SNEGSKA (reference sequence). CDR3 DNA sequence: TGCAGTGCTAGAGATGTATCTTCGCGGGGAAGCACAGATACGCAGTATTTT. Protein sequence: CSARDVSSRGSTDTQYF.

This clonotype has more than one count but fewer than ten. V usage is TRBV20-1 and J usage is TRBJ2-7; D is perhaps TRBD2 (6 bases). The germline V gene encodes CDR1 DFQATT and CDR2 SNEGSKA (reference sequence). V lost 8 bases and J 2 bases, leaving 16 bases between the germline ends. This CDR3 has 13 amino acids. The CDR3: CSPGGDKAYEQYF. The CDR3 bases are TGCAGTCCGGGCGGGGATAAAGCCTACGAGCAGTACTTC.

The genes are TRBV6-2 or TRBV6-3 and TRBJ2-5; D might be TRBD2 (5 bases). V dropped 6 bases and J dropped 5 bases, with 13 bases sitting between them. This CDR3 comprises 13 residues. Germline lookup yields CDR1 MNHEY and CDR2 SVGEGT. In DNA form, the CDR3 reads TGTGCCAGCAGCGTGAGACCGGGGGAGACCCAGTACTTC. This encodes CASSVRPGETQYF.